This TCR beta chain comes out of a study of spatial heterogeneity in lung cancer. Whole-study results and caveats: TCRs found ubiquitously expanded in tumor appeared in blood more at resection than at follow-up.

Time point reported: sample taken at primary tumor resection. There were 65 or so donors, all of them untreated patients with early-stage non-small cell lung cancer. The sequenced material consisted of unsorted whole RNA from tumor, nontumor lung or frozen PBMC. This clonotype was recorded at least ten times. Its antigen is unidentified. Every TCR cDNA molecule bore its own unique molecular identifier. MiXCR, run by TCRdb on the 5' RACE reads, gives a single entry per CDR3 protein. The sample has approximately 52,000 distinct CDR3 sequences, approximately 5% seen once; the top ten hold 11%. Trimming removed 6 bases from V and 5 bases from J; junction bases left unmatched: 7. The CDR3 runs 15 residues.

This clonotype was sampled from a male donor with early-stage non-small cell lung cancer. J is TRBJ1-2 and V is TRBV12-3 or TRBV12-4, with 12 positions matching TRBD1. Sequenced here: PBMCs, sampled at surgery. In nucleotides, the CDR3 is TGTGCCAGCAGGTCCCCGGGACAGGGGGCTTATGGCTACACCTTC. Residues: CASRSPGQGAYGYTF.